These 9 T cell receptor beta chains were all obtained from the same sample, sequenced in a study of blood T cells in healthy people across ages. Sample-barcoded 5' priming and a J-beta primer mix drove a second PCR of about 6 to 12 cycles. TCRdb itself ran the 5' RACE reads through MiXCR, one entry per CDR3 protein. The sample lists 1.5 million or so distinct CDR3 sequences; 35% to 45% were seen once. The specimen was blood. Every receptor here comes from a woman younger than 35 in good health.

This chain joins TRBV28 and TRBJ1-2, with 7 nucleotides matching TRBD1. The CDR3 is made up of 15 amino acids. V trimming: 4 bases; J trimming: 3 bases; junction bases outside the gene matches: 8. Germline V gene data show CDR1 as MDHEN and CDR2 as SYDVKM. Here the CDR3 DNA reads TGTGCCAGCAGTTCTTACGCCGGGACAGACTATGGCTACACCTTC. Protein sequence: CASSSYAGTDYGYTF.

This clonotype has more than one count but fewer than ten. This chain links TRBV20-1 with TRBJ1-1; D gene unclear. V was clipped by 3 bases and J by 1 base, with 9 bases between them. CDR3 length: 13 residues. CDR1 and CDR2 from the germline V gene are DFQATT and SNEGSKA (reference sequence). This chain's CDR3 is CSASDWENTEAFF. CDR3 bases: TGCAGTGCTAGCGATTGGGAGAACACTGAAGCTTTCTTT.

This clonotype was counted between two and nine times. The chain uses TRBV29-1 and TRBJ1-2, with D unclear. From germline, CDR1 is SQVTM and CDR2 ANQGSEA. The CDR3 sequence is 16 residues long. V lost 4 bases to trimming and J lost 3 bases, with 21 bases between them. The chain's CDR3 is CSVVVRRDKRDYGYTF. CDR3 nucleotides: TGCAGCGTTGTTGTCCGACGAGATAAGAGAGACTATGGCTACACCTTC.

V and J are TRBV7-2 and TRBJ1-2, with D unresolved. In germline, CDR1 is SGHTA, CDR2 FQGNSA. Deletions cut 1 base from V and 2 bases from J, with 8 bases between. This CDR3 contains 14 residues. CDR3 amino acids: CASSLEHWNYGYTF. The CDR3 nucleotides read TGTGCCAGCAGCTTAGAGCACTGGAACTATGGCTACACCTTC.

This clonotype was counted a few times. V and J are TRBV6-2 or TRBV6-3 and TRBJ1-5; D not certain. The CDR3 loop spans 15 amino acids. Per the germline V gene, CDR1 is MNHEY and CDR2 is SVGEGT. V lost 0 bases and J 7 bases, leaving 13 bases between the germline ends. CDR3 nucleotide sequence: TGTGCCAGCAGTTACTCGAAATATCTGGTGCAGCCCCAGCATTTT. Protein sequence: CASSYSKYLVQPQHF.

In its sample, this clonotype was seen many times. J is TRBJ2-7 and V is TRBV20-1; 9 positions agree with TRBD2. V shed 0 bases and J 1 base; nucleotides not matched to a gene: 7. CDR3 length: 16 residues. Germline loops: CDR1 DFQATT, CDR2 SNEGSKA (reference sequence). The CDR3 DNA reads TGCAGTGCTAGAGATCCCGCTAGCGGGAAATCCTACGAGCAGTACTTC. This translates into CSARDPASGKSYEQYF.

This clonotype was observed a handful of times. The chain couples TRBV20-1 to TRBJ2-1; D not resolved. Gene TRBJ2-7 matches the end of the DNA better, so the J call may be wrong. Germline loops: CDR1 DFQATT, CDR2 SNEGSKA (reference sequence). The length of the CDR3 is 15 residues. The CDR3 spells CSARDDQFKYNEQYF. CDR3 DNA: TGCAGTGCTAGAGACGACCAATTCAAGTACAATGAGCAGTACTTC.

The rearrangement links TRBV6-1 to TRBJ2-3; D not certain. This CDR3 spans 18 amino acids. Germline V CDR1 and CDR2: MNHNS, SASEGT. The ends were cut back, 5 bases at V and 0 bases at J, with 21 bases in the middle. CDR3 sequence: CASSPPVTRADSTDTQYF. CDR3 sequence (DNA): TGTGCCAGCAGTCCCCCGGTCACCCGCGCCGATAGCACAGATACGCAGTATTTT.

This sequence joins TRBV12-3 or TRBV12-4 and TRBJ1-2; D gene unclear. Trimming shortened V by 5 bases and J by 4 bases, and 11 bases separated the two germline ends. This CDR3 region has 13 residues. CDR3 DNA sequence: TGTGCCAGCAGTGTTAGGGCGGGCTATGGCTACACCTTC. Translated, it gives CASSVRAGYGYTF.